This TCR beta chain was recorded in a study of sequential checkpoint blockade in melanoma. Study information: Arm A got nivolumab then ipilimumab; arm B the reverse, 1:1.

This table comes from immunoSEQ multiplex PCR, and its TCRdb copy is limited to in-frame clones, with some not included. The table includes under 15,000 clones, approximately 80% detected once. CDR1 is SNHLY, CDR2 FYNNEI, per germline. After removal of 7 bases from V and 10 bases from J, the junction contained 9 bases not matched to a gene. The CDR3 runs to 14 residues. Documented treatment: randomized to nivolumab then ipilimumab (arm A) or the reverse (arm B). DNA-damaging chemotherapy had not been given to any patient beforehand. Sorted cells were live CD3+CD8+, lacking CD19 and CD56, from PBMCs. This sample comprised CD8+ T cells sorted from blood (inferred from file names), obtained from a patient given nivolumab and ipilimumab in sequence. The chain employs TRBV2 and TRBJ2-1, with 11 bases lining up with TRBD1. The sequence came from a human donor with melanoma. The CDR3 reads CASTLGQGAWEQFF. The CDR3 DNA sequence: TGTGCCAGCACCCTCGGACAGGGGGCGTGGGAGCAGTTCTTC.